The 30 T cell receptor beta chains listed next were all sequenced from one sample in a study of shared clonotypes between healthy human individuals. The assay was immunoSEQ multiplex PCR, and TCRdb's table has in-frame clones only and misses some. The sample records 2 million to 2.5 million clones, about 94% being singletons. The sequenced sample consisted of naive CD4+ T cells sorted from blood. As to subset: CD45RA+ positively selected. Every receptor here comes from a man aged 18 to 30 in good health.

V usage is TRBV30 and J usage is TRBJ1-4, with 7 bases that match TRBD1. The CDR3 has 16 residues. The V and J ends lost 2 bases and 7 bases, in that order; junction bases with no gene match: 13. Germline lookup yields CDR1 GTSNPN and CDR2 SVGIG (reference sequence). The CDR3 DNA reads as TGTGCCTGGAGTAGAGGCGGGACAGCGATTATTGAAAAACTGTTTTTT. Translation gives CAWSRGGTAIIEKLFF.

This rearrangement joins TRBV29-1 to TRBJ2-7; a weak D match, TRBD2 (6 bases). Germline V CDR1 and CDR2: SQVTM, ANQGSEA. This CDR3 spans 13 amino acids. Deletions cut 4 bases from V and 6 bases from J, with 16 bases between. Here the CDR3 DNA reads TGCAGCGTTGGAGGGCGGGAATGGCGCGAGCAGTACTTC. Protein: CSVGGREWREQYF.

This clone appeared once. The chain uses TRBV6-1 and TRBJ1-2, with 8 bases lining up with TRBD1. V was clipped by 6 bases and J by 6 bases; unmatched bases: 6. This CDR3 has 13 residues. Germline CDR1 reads MNHNS; CDR2 reads SASEGT. The CDR3, as DNA: TGTGCCAGCAGGATTACGGGACAGGATGGCTACACCTTC. Translated, it gives CASRITGQDGYTF.

The chain is built from TRBV27 and TRBJ2-7, with 9 bases aligning to TRBD2. Germline CDR1 MNHEY, CDR2 SMNVEV (reference sequence). V lost 2 bases, J lost 5 bases, and 10 bases stayed unmatched. The CDR3 runs 16 residues. The CDR3 is CASSLPYSGSIHEQYF. The CDR3 DNA reads TGTGCCAGCAGTTTACCTTATAGCGGGAGTATCCACGAGCAGTACTTC.

The V and J genes are TRBV25-1 and TRBJ2-2, with 9 nucleotides matching TRBD1. CDR1 and CDR2 from the germline V gene are MGHDK and SYGVNS. CDR3 length equals 17 residues. The J segment lost 0 bases and the V segment lost 8 bases, leaving 10 bases of the junction unmatched. The CDR3 nucleotides are TGTGCCAGCTCAGTCCCGGGACAGGGTACGAACACCGGGGAGCTGTTTTTT. Encoded protein: CASSVPGQGTNTGELFF. The full variable domain, in which reference TRBV25-1 and TRBJ2-2 provide the parts outside the CDR3, is EADIYQTPRYLVIGTGKKITLECSQTMGHDKMYWYQQDPGMELHLIHYSYGVNSTEKGDLSSESTVSRIRTEHFPLTLESARPSHTSQYLCASSVPGQGTNTGELFFGEGSRLTVL.

This clone was seen only once. Other DNA variants within this sample encode the same CDR3. The chain has TRBV5-1 and TRBJ2-5; 8 bases agree with TRBD2. This CDR3 comprises 14 residues. CDR1 is SGHRS and CDR2 is YFSETQ in the germline V gene. With 0 bases clipped from V and 4 bases from J, the junction kept 2 bases outside the gene matches. The CDR3 sequence: CASSLGTSPETQYF. CDR3 coding DNA: TGCGCCAGCAGCTTGGGGACTAGCCCAGAGACCCAGTACTTC. The full variable domain, rest sourced from reference TRBV5-1 and TRBJ2-5, is KAGVTQTPRYLIKTRGQQVTLSCSPISGHRSVSWYQQTPGQGLQFLFEYFSETQRNKGNFPGRFSGRQFSNSRSEMNVSTLELGDSALYLCASSLGTSPETQYFGPGTRLLVL.

The V and J genes are TRBV5-1 and TRBJ2-3; no clear D. Per germline, CDR1 SGHRS and CDR2 YFSETQ. V shed 0 bases and J shed 2 bases, with 10 bases lying between them. The CDR3 runs 15 residues. Written as DNA, the CDR3 is TGCGCCAGCAGCTTGGAGACAACTCTCACAGATACGCAGTATTTT. Its protein is CASSLETTLTDTQYF.

This clone was observed once. This sequence joins TRBV11-2 and TRBJ1-2, with D tentatively TRBD1 (6 bases). This CDR3 spans 16 amino acids. Per germline, CDR1 SGHAT and CDR2 FQNNGV. The V end was cut by 1 base, the J end by 6 bases, with 18 bases between. The CDR3 loop reads CASSLVQGPPPNGYTF. As DNA, the CDR3 is TGTGCCAGCAGCTTAGTGCAGGGGCCACCTCCAAATGGCTACACCTTC.

Here the CDR3 reads CASSDLRQYEQYF. The CDR3 DNA is TGTGCCAGCAGTGACTTGAGACAATACGAGCAGTACTTC. The chain is built from TRBV6-1 and TRBJ2-7; unclear D gene. This CDR3 has 13 amino acids. CDR1 is MNHNS and CDR2 is SASEGT in the germline V gene. V lost 3 bases to trimming and J lost 4 bases, with 10 bases between them.

The chain links TRBV6-5 to TRBJ1-6, with 7 bases lining up with TRBD1. CDR1 and CDR2 from the germline V gene are MNHEY and SVGAGI. Trimming cost V 6 bases and J 8 bases; bases outside gene matches: 10. This CDR3 is built from 15 residues. CDR3 in amino acids: CASRFTGAPHSPLHF. The CDR3 DNA reads as TGTGCCAGCAGATTCACAGGGGCCCCTCATTCACCCCTCCACTTT.

The chain employs TRBV5-5 and TRBJ1-5, with 10 bases identical to TRBD1. V shed 0 bases, J shed 3 bases, and the junction held 12 bases outside the gene matches. The CDR3 covers 19 residues. Germline lookup yields CDR1 SGHKS and CDR2 YYEKEE (reference sequence). Written as DNA, the CDR3 is TGTGCCAGCAGCTTGGCCGTTTCCGGGACAGGGGAGGCCAATCAGCCCCAGCATTTT. Encoded protein: CASSLAVSGTGEANQPQHF.

The rearrangement links TRBV6-1 to TRBJ1-6; the D is unclear. Trimming cost V 6 bases and J 3 bases, with 9 bases left between them. Germline V gene data show CDR1 as MNHNS and CDR2 as SASEGT. The CDR3 is made up of 14 amino acids. The CDR3 region is CASRLNFYNSPLHF. The CDR3 nucleotides read TGTGCCAGCAGGTTAAACTTCTATAATTCACCCCTCCACTTT.

This chain joins TRBV10-3 and TRBJ2-1; TRBD2 matches at 7 bases. Germline V CDR1 and CDR2: ENHRY, SYGVKD. Germline trimming cut 3 bases from V and 5 bases from J; bases unmatched to any gene: 4. The CDR3 sequence is 14 residues long. The CDR3 sequence is CAISDGRLNNEQFF. CDR3 bases: TGTGCCATCAGTGACGGGAGGTTGAACAATGAGCAGTTCTTC.

CDR3 in amino acids: CASRSTGVGTGELFF. In DNA form, the CDR3 reads TGTGCCAGCAGATCAACAGGGGTAGGGACCGGGGAGCTGTTTTTT. J is TRBJ2-2 and V is TRBV28, with TRBD1 matching 7 bases. Germline V gives CDR1 MDHEN, CDR2 SYDVKM. The V and J ends lost 6 bases and 5 bases, in that order; junction bases with no gene match: 9. CDR3 length: 15 amino acids.

The chain carries TRBV30 and TRBJ1-4; 8 bases line up with TRBD1. Germline V gene data show CDR1 as GTSNPN and CDR2 as SVGIG (reference sequence). J was trimmed by 6 bases and V by 2 bases; bases with no gene match: 2. The CDR3 totals 13 residues. The CDR3 spells CAWSRGQDEKLFF. Here the CDR3 DNA reads TGTGCCTGGAGTAGGGGACAGGATGAAAAACTGTTTTTT.

CDR3 nucleotides: TGTGCCACACAAAGAGACAGTGAAAAAACCTACGAGCAGTACTTC. Encoded protein: CATQRDSEKTYEQYF. The chain employs TRBV11-2 and TRBJ2-7; weak D call: TRBD1 (5 bases). Looked up from germline, CDR1 is SGHAT and CDR2 is FQNNGV. V gave up 10 bases and J gave up 2 bases, with 21 bases separating them. The CDR3 has 15 amino acids.

The chain couples TRBV27 to TRBJ1-2; D unresolved. The ends were cut back, 6 bases at V and 4 bases at J, with 12 bases in the middle. Germline lookup yields CDR1 MNHEY and CDR2 SMNVEV (reference sequence). This CDR3 has 13 amino acids. This CDR3 reads CASSPRTFYGYTF. The CDR3 nucleotides read TGTGCCAGCAGCCCCAGGACCTTCTATGGCTACACCTTC.

The chain combines TRBV10-3 with TRBJ2-7; maybe TRBD2 (6 bases). CDR3 length: 12 amino acids. Germline V gene sequence: CDR1 ENHRY, CDR2 SYGVKD. V was clipped by 6 bases and J by 3 bases, with 9 bases between them. CDR3 sequence (DNA): TGTGCCATCAGCGGGGGATTCTACGAGCAGTACTTC. This codes for CAISGGFYEQYF.

The rearrangement joins TRBV11-3 to TRBJ2-3; D may be TRBD1 (6 bases). Trimming removed 5 bases from V and 4 bases from J, with 16 bases in between. The CDR3 extends over 15 amino acids. Germline CDR1 reads SGHNT; CDR2 reads YENEEA. CDR3: CASSQGTRDSDTQYF. As DNA, the CDR3 is TGTGCCAGCAGCCAGGGGACGCGTGACTCAGATACGCAGTATTTT.

This chain uses TRBV5-1 with TRBJ2-5, with 8 nucleotides matching TRBD2. CDR1 is SGHRS and CDR2 is YFSETQ in the germline V gene. This CDR3 has 12 amino acids. After removal of 3 bases from V and 10 bases from J, the junction contained 5 bases not matched to a gene. CDR3 DNA: TGCGCCAGCAGCTCCGGGAGGGAAATCCAGTACTTC. The encoded protein is CASSSGREIQYF.

As concerns this clone: Distinct nucleotide sequences in the sample also encode this CDR3. The chain links TRBV30 to TRBJ1-2; the D is unclear. V lost 0 bases and J 4 bases, leaving 6 bases between the germline ends. This CDR3 is 12 amino acids long. Germline V gene data show CDR1 as GTSNPN and CDR2 as SVGIG (reference sequence). CDR3 sequence reads: CAWSVSGYGYTF. The CDR3 DNA sequence: TGTGCCTGGAGTGTCTCAGGCTATGGCTACACCTTC.

The chain links TRBV5-1 to TRBJ2-7; TRBD1 matches 9 bases. The CDR3 contains 15 residues. The V gene end was trimmed by 2 bases and the J gene end by 1 base; junction bases not matched to a gene: 4. Germline V CDR1 and CDR2: SGHRS, YFSETQ. Here the CDR3 DNA reads TGCGCCAGCAGCTTCGGGACAGGGACTTCCTACGAGCAGTACTTC. Its translation is CASSFGTGTSYEQYF.

The count of this clone is one. CDR3 nucleotide sequence: TGTGCCTGGAGAAAGACTAGCGGGGGAGTAGATACGCAGTATTTT. Its protein product is CAWRKTSGGVDTQYF. The chain employs TRBV30 and TRBJ2-3; 12 bases are shared with TRBD2. CDR3 length: 15 residues. The V gene's germline CDR1 is GTSNPN and CDR2 SVGIG (reference sequence). V trimming: 3 bases; J trimming: 5 bases; junction bases outside the gene matches: 6.

The rearrangement links TRBV27 to TRBJ2-1; possible D gene TRBD1, 5 bases. This CDR3 has 13 amino acids. Germline V CDR1 and CDR2: MNHEY, SMNVEV (reference sequence). The V gene lost 5 bases and the J gene lost 9 bases, with 14 bases spanning the gap. CDR3 amino acids: CASSPVPRGEQFF. The CDR3 DNA follows: TGTGCCAGCAGTCCAGTCCCAAGGGGTGAGCAGTTCTTC.

The rearrangement uses TRBV5-1 and TRBJ1-3; possible D gene TRBD1, 6 bases. Trimming took 4 bases from V and 1 from J, leaving 9 bases between them. Germline loops: CDR1 SGHRS, CDR2 YFSETQ. This CDR3 has 14 amino acids. The CDR3 DNA follows: TGCGCCAGCAGCACTGACAGGTCTGGAAACACCATATATTTT. This sequence encodes CASSTDRSGNTIYF.

V gene TRBV7-2 combines with J gene TRBJ1-6; TRBD1 agrees at 7 bases. Germline-derived CDR1 and CDR2 are SGHTA and FQGNSA. With V trimmed by 6 bases and J by 6 bases, 5 bases remained unmatched. CDR3 length: 14 amino acids. CDR3 amino acids: CASRWTGANSPLHF. For the CDR3, the DNA is TGTGCCAGCAGATGGACAGGAGCTAATTCACCCCTCCACTTT.

The chain has TRBV9 and TRBJ1-3; 9 bases agree with TRBD1. The CDR3 sequence is 15 residues long. The trim removed 7 bases at V and 0 bases at J, leaving 5 bases unmatched. CDR1 is SGDLS, CDR2 YYNGEE, per germline. The CDR3 loop reads CASAGTGSSGNTIYF. DNA of the CDR3: TGTGCCAGCGCCGGGACAGGGAGCTCTGGAAACACCATATATTTT.

The CDR3 reads CASRPGGTGLTSGYGYTF. DNA of the CDR3: TGTGCCAGCAGACCCGGGGGGACAGGCCTAACCTCCGGCTATGGCTACACCTTC. The chain is built from TRBV28 and TRBJ1-2; 8 nucleotides agree with TRBD1. Germline trimming cut 6 bases from V and 4 bases from J; bases unmatched to any gene: 19. This CDR3 has 18 amino acids. The germline V gene encodes CDR1 MDHEN and CDR2 SYDVKM.

The chain has TRBV5-1 and TRBJ2-7; the match to TRBD1 covers 11 bases. The junction had 3 bases not matched to a gene; V was cut back by 4 bases and J by 0 bases. The CDR3 extends over 15 amino acids. Germline V gene data show CDR1 as SGHRS and CDR2 as YFSETQ. The CDR3 DNA reads as TGCGCCAGCAGCGGGGGACAGGGGGACTCCTACGAGCAGTACTTC. This translates into CASSGGQGDSYEQYF.

The rearrangement joins TRBV7-9 to TRBJ2-7; D is unresolved. The CDR3 spans 14 residues. CDR1 and CDR2 from the germline V gene are SEHNR and FQNEAQ (reference sequence). V was shortened by 1 base and J by 5 bases, with 12 bases between the two germline ends. CDR3 nucleotide sequence: TGTGCCAGCAGCTTAGGTGGGGTTAGGAACGAGCAGTACTTC. It yields the protein CASSLGGVRNEQYF.